This T cell receptor (beta chain) was profiled in a study of cytomegalovirus exposure and HLA in healthy donors (dated by TCRdb to 2016 to 2017). For context, the study as a whole: According to an earlier analysis of 550 to 750 of the donors, 200 million or so T cells yielded 100 million or so unique TCR beta sequences and around 280 Gb of sequence data. Roughly 300 gigabases of sequencing data and approximately 84 million unique TCR sequences were included in an early release covering roughly 700 HLA-typed donors. Of the roughly 390 genotyped donors, over 65% fell in the genetic ancestry cluster associated with self-reported Caucasian donors. The study aimed to test whether signatures of past pathogen exposure could be identified by cataloging public T cell receptors. The study profiled the T cell repertoires of hundreds of subjects by immunosequencing and related them to cytomegalovirus serostatus. Along with the approximately 600-subject first cohort, a separate validation cohort of over a hundred different subjects was used. The study combined high-throughput TCR immunosequencing, statistical association of individual TCRs with disease status, and machine learning to predict cytomegalovirus infection status. In a later analysis, previously published TCR beta repertoires from more than 500 donors were re-analyzed and high-resolution HLA genotyping was added so that TCR occurrence patterns could be studied. In the later analysis, no new phenotypic data were used to find candidate immune exposures; instead, reliance was placed on TCR beta sequences and their occurrence across donors. An earlier analysis of 450 to 750 of the donors used high-throughput TCR beta sequencing to judge whether each TCR beta V gene segment behaved as functional or pseudogenic. Donor age, sex, ethnicity and CMV serostatus were compiled together with the repertoire data. A later genetic analysis took genome-wide SNP genotypes for 398 of the 666 donors and used that subset as a discovery cohort. All discovery cohort repertoires had been generated on a single sequencing platform. Class I and class II HLA loci were covered by the typing at four-digit resolution. The number of donors typed differed by locus, with 629-630 for A, B, C, DRB1 and DQB1, around 500 for DQA1, about 610 for DPA1, and 472 for DPB1. Four to six DR-DQ haplotypes were handled as single units for association and clustering, since linkage in the cohort was strong. On average, around 240,000 unique TCR beta nucleotide sequences were sequenced per donor among a few hundred genotyped donors of the cohort, with 15% to 20% of those sequences being non-productive. Broad study findings and their caveats: This cohort had only TCR beta chains sequenced, and the lack of alpha or paired-chain data limited which features could be detected. An association between a missense DCLRE1C variant and V-gene and J-gene trimming of TCR beta chains was found in a later genetic analysis and replicated in an independent cohort. According to a later analysis, parvovirus B19, influenza, CMV and Epstein-Barr virus appeared linked to several top co-occurrence clusters. Immune exposure information for the cohort was limited to CMV serostatus. A cluster of highly shared sequence variants was judged likely to be a technical artifact of the sequencing pipeline. A later analysis found that HLA-associated TCR beta chains were more clonally expanded and had lower generation probabilities than equally common non-associated chains. The 87-base-pair reads could not distinguish some IMGT-functional V segments, including TRBV6-2 and TRBV6-3, so those segments were excluded. Seventeen rarely observed V segments, including chromosome 9 orphons, were excluded from the earlier analysis of a few hundred of the donors because counts were too low. Strong co-occurrence of HLA alleles, especially DR and DQ, made assigning TCR associations to individual alleles difficult. In a later genetic analysis, fewer N-insertions in productive TCRs were reported among donors in an Asian-associated ancestry cluster than the 666-donor mean. In a later analysis, over 15,000 TCR beta sequences were associated with specific HLA alleles at a false discovery rate of 0.05. According to a later analysis, TCR association rates differed among HLA loci, with DRB1 alleles showing the most associated TCRs and HLA-C alleles showing the fewest. A total of 164 TCR beta chains were listed by the study as associated with cytomegalovirus. Sequencing depth was assumed to be roughly uniform across donors in the presence/absence analyses, though that assumption may not hold. The authors suggested that the approach could potentially be generalized to other disease states and immunological phenotypes. According to a later analysis, most CMV-associated TCR beta chains appeared to be HLA-restricted, and the HLA associations seemed to be driven largely by CMV exposure. While some public TCRs were present in many individuals, most TCR sequences turned up only very rarely across donors. A few of the identified cytomegalovirus-associated TCR beta chains were confirmed in vitro to be specific for cytomegalovirus antigens. Cytomegalovirus status was reported to be diagnosed by the classifier with high specificity and sensitivity in both the original and validation cohorts. HLA typing was unavailable for some donors at each locus, so association tests used only the typed subset. In an earlier analysis of several hundred of the donors, most TCR beta V segments were observed in productive rearrangements about 87% or about 30% of the time, broadly matching IMGT annotations. A further reported finding was that TCR beta sequences accurately predicted the HLA-A and HLA-B alleles for most subjects in the first cohort. Correlated functional status among segregating V segments might be attributable to linkage disequilibrium, but an unknown experimental factor could not be ruled out.

The cohort was made up of around 720 healthy bone marrow donors. At the time of sampling, every cohort member was nominally healthy, though immune exposures that went unrecorded were likely present. The donor tested CMV seropositive, placing the donor among the roughly 300 seropositive members of the cohort. A peripheral blood sample was collected from each donor, and TCR beta sequencing was performed on peripheral blood mononuclear cells. Genomic DNA extraction from the blood cell samples was performed with the Qiagen DNeasy Blood Extraction Kit. CDR1 and CDR2 are read off the germline V gene as SGHRS and YFSETQ. Trimming removed 1 base from V and 2 bases from J; the gene matches leave 6 bases unexplained. The cysteine opens and the phenylalanine closes a CDR3 of 16 amino acids. Left in the record is the CDR3 DNA by itself, 48 bases read in frame from the first base. Notes on this clone: Its antigen has not been determined. No base qualities exist here, and no much larger clone lies one base off it.

The library was generated by the immunoSEQ multiplex PCR assay. For the multiplex PCR, a mixture combining 60 forward primers for TCR Vbeta segments and 13 reverse primers for TCR Jbeta segments was used. Amplification of the CDR3 region of rearranged TCR beta genes was performed with a multiplex PCR assay on genomic DNA. Amplified TCR beta libraries were sequenced as 87-base-pair reads on the Illumina HiSeq System. Per the authors' processing: In a later analysis, some 80 million unique TCR beta chains were counted across the 690 or so repertoires, and around 10 million of these chains were shared by at least two donors. To remove PCR and sequencing errors, raw reads were error-corrected and collapsed into unique sequences using a nearest-neighbor algorithm that merged closely related sequences. Alignment of CDR3 sequences to IMGT reference sequences was used to assign V, D and J gene segments. For a sequence to be retained, at least a six-nucleotide match to both a V gene segment and a J gene segment was required. Rearrangements were classified as productive when the CDR3 lacked stop codons and remained in frame with V and J, and all other rearrangements were classified as non-productive. Following IMGT convention, CDR3 was defined as the stretch from the second conserved V-encoded cysteine up to the conserved J-encoded phenylalanine. The earlier analysis of a few hundred of the donors excluded any sequence lacking an unambiguous match to a single V gene segment. An earlier analysis of 450 to 650 of the donors called V segments functional above 56.7% productive rearrangements and segregating when the between-donor standard deviation exceeded 5%. To diagnose cytomegalovirus status from the catalog of TCR beta chain sequences, a statistical classification framework was built. A later analysis assigned V and J genes by comparing TCR nucleotide sequences with IMGT/GENE-DB human TR gene sequences. The TCRdist pipeline was used in a later analysis to assign CDR3 sequences and most-parsimonious VDJ recombination scenarios. In a later analysis, each TCR beta chain was defined by its CDR3 amino acid sequence together with its V-gene family, and reads without a unique V-gene family were excluded. As a way to deal with suspected cross-contamination and a sequencing artifact, a later analysis dropped nearly 600 nucleotide sequences that were highly shared and had low generation probability. A later analysis calculated a clonal expansion index for each public chain from normalized within-repertoire ranks of inferred template counts. A later analysis computed generation probabilities with a VDJ recombination model fitted to out-of-frame rearrangements, and checked the results against IGoR. In a later analysis, TCR-TCR, TCR-HLA and TCR-CMV co-occurrence was scored with hypergeometric tests, and a repertoire-size bias correction was applied to TCR pairs. False discovery rates were estimated in a later analysis by permuting HLA or CMV assignments 20 times. In a later analysis, co-occurring TCRs were grouped using DBSCAN, with TCRdist sequence similarity added in when clustering inside HLA-allele-positive subsets. Repertoires with fewer than 30,000 or more than 120,000 public chains were left out of co-occurrence clustering, as were about five repertoires with anomalous nucleotide sharing. TCRdb obtained this table from immuneACCESS and retained in-frame rearrangements with V and J assigned. These tables miss some clones; where compared with another copy, unresolved V genes account for less than half of the shortfall, and the remainder is unexplained. The DNA was the basis for D and trimming; V, J and clone size are from that table. This sample gives some 130,000 clones in total; over 75% of them show up just once. Almost 6% of the sample belongs to the ten largest clones.

The source material was PBMCs. The rearrangement joined TRBV5-1 to TRBJ1-1, with TRBD1 matching 9 junction bases. The TCR originated in a woman between 40 and 50 years old in good health and CMV-seropositive. The DNA sequence reads TGCGCCAGCAGCTTGACCGGGACAGGGATAAACACTGAAGCTTTCTTT. The translation is CASSLTGTGINTEAFF.